Shown below are 12 T cell receptor beta chains from a single sample sequenced in a study of early T cells in non-severe SARS-CoV-2 infection. Via MiXCR, TCRdb re-called the 5' RACE reads, giving one row per CDR3 protein. The sample carries fewer than 35,000 distinct CDR3 sequences, over 4.5% recorded once. Material: whole blood. These receptor sequences come from an adult who was a healthcare worker with PCR-confirmed SARS-CoV-2 infection or an uninfected control (not recorded which).

Ten or more counts support this clonotype. This chain links TRBV5-8 with TRBJ1-6, with D perhaps TRBD1 (6 bases). Germline values: CDR1 SGHTS, CDR2 YDEGEE. V was shortened by 9 bases and J by 9 bases, with 13 bases between the two germline ends. The CDR3 extends over 12 amino acids. The CDR3 nucleotides read TGTGCCACCACAGGGTACGGTTCACCCCTCCACTTT. This encodes CATTGYGSPLHF. Drawing the rest from reference TRBV5-8 and TRBJ1-6, the complete variable domain is EAGVTQSPTHLIKTRGQQATLRCSPISGHTSVYWYQQALGLGLQFLLWYDEGEERNRGNFPPRFSGRQFPNYSSELNVNALELEDSALYLCATTGYGSPLHFGNGTRLTVT.

This clonotype was picked up many times. The gene calls are TRBV10-3 and TRBJ1-6, with a weak D call TRBD1 (6 bases). V gave up 7 bases and J gave up 3 bases, with 13 bases separating them. Germline CDR1 and CDR2: ENHRY and SYGVKD. The CDR3 consists of 15 residues. The CDR3 nucleotides are TGTGCCATCACATCAGGGGTAGGCTATAATTCACCCCTCCACTTT. Translated, it gives CAITSGVGYNSPLHF.

This clonotype was detected only a few times. J is TRBJ2-3 and V is TRBV28; 12 bases are shared with TRBD2. In germline, CDR1 is MDHEN, CDR2 SYDVKM. The trim removed 6 bases at V and 2 bases at J, leaving 3 bases unmatched. CDR3 length equals 15 residues. CDR3 amino acids: CASRTSGGYTDTQYF. The CDR3 nucleotides read TGTGCCAGCAGAACTAGCGGGGGGTACACAGATACGCAGTATTTT.

This clonotype has ten or more counts. The J gene is TRBJ2-3, the V gene TRBV7-6; D perhaps matches TRBD2 (6 bases). V dropped 5 bases and J dropped 0 bases, with 12 bases sitting between them. Per the germline V gene, CDR1 is SGHVS and CDR2 is FNYEAQ. The CDR3 totals 15 residues. CDR3 loop: CASSPGLPSTDTQYF. The DNA of the CDR3 is TGTGCCAGCAGCCCGGGACTCCCTAGCACAGATACGCAGTATTTT.

The chain employs TRBV3-1 and TRBJ2-1; D is unclear. Trimming cost V 3 bases and J 4 bases, with 10 bases left between them. Germline CDR1 reads LGHDT; CDR2 reads YNNKEL (reference sequence). The CDR3 consists of 14 residues. The CDR3 DNA reads as TGTGCCAGCAGCCACGGGCTAGAATACAATGAGCAGTTCTTC. Its translation is CASSHGLEYNEQFF.

This clonotype came up a few times. The rearrangement links TRBV7-6 to TRBJ2-7, with TRBD1 as a possible D gene (6 bases). Between the trimmed V and J ends, which lost 0 bases and 3 bases, there was a span of 12 bases. The CDR3 extends over 15 amino acids. Per germline, CDR1 SGHVS and CDR2 FNYEAQ. CDR3 nucleotides: TGTGCCAGCAGCTTAGCCAGGGGAGTAATCTACGAGCAGTACTTC. The encoded protein is CASSLARGVIYEQYF.

The table lists this clonotype with many counts. This rearrangement joins TRBV27 to TRBJ2-6, with D uncertain. CDR3 size: 17 residues. In germline, CDR1 is MNHEY, CDR2 SMNVEV (reference sequence). The V end was cut by 4 bases, the J end by 1 base, with 14 bases between. CDR3 protein: CASSSMTSSSGANVLTF. The CDR3 DNA is TGTGCCAGCAGTTCGATGACAAGTTCATCTGGGGCCAACGTCCTGACTTTC.

Many counts were recorded for this clonotype. This sequence joins TRBV29-1 and TRBJ1-1; weak D call: TRBD1 (5 bases). CDR1 and CDR2 from the germline V gene are SQVTM and ANQGSEA. Trimming stripped 6 bases from V and 2 bases from J, with 16 bases between. This CDR3 spans 14 amino acids. The CDR3 loop is CSVRDGTTNTEAFF. Here the CDR3 DNA reads TGCAGCGTCCGCGATGGGACTACCAACACTGAAGCTTTCTTT. Variable domain in full (rest from reference TRBV29-1 and TRBJ1-1): SAVISQKPSRDICQRGTSLTIQCQVDSQVTMMFWYRQQPGQSLTLIATANQGSEATYESGFVIDKFPISRPNLTFSTLTVSNMSPEDSSIYLCSVRDGTTNTEAFFGQGTRLTVV.

This clonotype was counted between two and nine times. J is TRBJ2-2 and V is TRBV6-6; D might be TRBD2 (6 bases). The CDR3 sequence is 16 residues long. Germline V gene lookup returns CDR1 MNHNY and CDR2 SVGAGI (reference sequence). The V end was cut by 6 bases, the J end by 2 bases, with 16 bases between. CDR3 residues: CASRRPGGENTGELFF. The CDR3, as DNA: TGTGCCAGCAGACGCCCCGGGGGTGAAAACACCGGGGAGCTGTTTTTT.

At least ten counts were recorded for this clonotype. The V call is TRBV25-1, the J call TRBJ2-3; TRBD1 matches at 11 bases. The CDR3 consists of 18 residues. Germline-derived CDR1 and CDR2 are MGHDK and SYGVNS. J was trimmed by 3 bases and V by 5 bases; bases with no gene match: 13. CDR3 sequence (DNA): TGTGCCAGCAGTCTTCCCGTAGGACAGGGGGCATTGACAGATACGCAGTATTTT. It yields the protein CASSLPVGQGALTDTQYF.

Within the sample, this clonotype is medium-sized (0.01 to 0.1%). The V call is TRBV28, the J call TRBJ1-2; D is possibly TRBD1 (5 bases). Germline values: CDR1 MDHEN, CDR2 SYDVKM. This CDR3 region has 15 residues. The V end lost 8 bases, the J end lost 4 bases, and 20 bases lay between the germline ends. The CDR3, as DNA: TGTGCCAGCCAGACAGCGGGGCGCCCCTTCTATGGCTACACCTTC. Protein product: CASQTAGRPFYGYTF.

For the CDR3, the DNA is TGTGCCAGCAGTTTGGGCCGAACGGGCACAGATACGCAGTATTTT. The encoded protein is CASSLGRTGTDTQYF. The J gene is TRBJ2-3, the V gene TRBV12-3 or TRBV12-4, with D unresolved. The CDR3 is 15 residues long. V was trimmed by 3 bases and J by 1 base, leaving 11 bases between them.